The rows below give T cell receptor beta chains drawn from one sample of a study of radiotherapy plus CTLA-4 blockade in lung cancer. Using immunoSEQ multiplex PCR, the repertoire was profiled, and TCRdb retains in-frame clones only, with some absent. The sample holds more than 80,000 clones; about 85% are singletons and the top ten take under 3%. The specimen comprised peripheral blood, sampled from a patient treated with radiotherapy plus ipilimumab. The receptor set was obtained from a human donor with non-small cell lung cancer that progressed on radiotherapy plus ipilimumab. Some clones in this sample may be carry-over from other donors' samples. CDR3s include the opening cysteine and the closing phenylalanine or tryptophan.

TRBV6-6,CASSYGEGEQYF
TRBV15,CATRDQGGRNEKLFF
TRBV9,CASSVGGDQETQYF
TRBV6-1,CASSPHRSSYEQYF
TRBV4-3,CASSQDLSEPQHF
TRBV2,CASSESRTQETQYF
TRBV5-1,CASSLGGTDQETQYF
TRBV4-1,CASSQEFPGHPGNEQFF
TRBV4-2,CASSQDPGPLKEQYF
TRBV7-8,CASSSITGGLGNQPQHF
TRBV4-1,CASSQGGGGTYNSPLHF
TRBV9,CASSVVTGGAGDTQYF
TRBV28,CASRPGNNRETSYGYTF
TRBV6-5,CASSYSGTGVLGYTF
TRBV28,CASSQAPNYGYTF
TRBV6-5,CASRGLRNSPLHF
TRBV6-5,CASSYLPGGDQPQHF
TRBV5-1,CASRNSATNEKLFF
TRBV5-6,CASSPGRVYSPLHF
TRBV18,CASSPPTGVSRTGELFF
TRBV5-4,CASAAPGRGPRIDTEAFF
TRBV2,CASSARVMNTEAFF
TRBV4-2,CASSPRQSYGYTF
TRBV7-8,CASSTPQGRFEQYF
TRBV12-5,CASGLGLVGVQETQYF
TRBV18,CASSPPGLGRGNEKLFF
TRBV6-6,CASRTWTAQETQYF
TRBV6-1,CAGQSRDSTDTQYF
TRBV4-1,CASSQRGSSYNSPLHF
TRBV4-3,CASSQDGGFRETQYF
TRBV5-1,CASSLLEGASGEQYF
TRBV5-1,CASSFLAGGHNEQFF
TRBV27,CASSLYWGRVNEKLFF
TRBV13,CASSLLQGYNEQFF
TRBV5-1,CASSLPPGTGVYEQYF
TRBV7-9,CASSQGSFGYTF
TRBV4-1,CASSQVQDPGGYTF
TRBV10-2,CASSEGRTGDTEQYF
TRBV4-2,CASSQDSGGANEQFF
TRBV11-2,CASSLSGQGDIQYF
TRBV5-1,CASSSGGEYGYTF
TRBV2,CASRLVFAAEAFF
TRBV29-1,CSVDSGSGANVLTF
TRBV7-9,CASSYSGTDYGYTF
TRBV5-1,CASSFERGFETQYF
TRBV12-5,CASGSFRSYEQYF
TRBV28,CASSPSNTDTQYF
TRBV4-3,CASSQPGQGAEAFF
TRBV19,CASTALGLYTF
TRBV29-1,CSVKIRAGELFF
TRBV19,CASSGPGQVNQPQHF
TRBV28,CASNYGGPYEQYF
TRBV11-3,CASSSQTVTEAFF
TRBV14,CASSQDPGGETQYF
TRBV5-1,CASSGEDRAIRGYTF
TRBV6-1,CASSERGTIYNEQFF